Given below is one TCR beta chain in context. Patients underwent thyroid surgery, and none had received any treatment before it. This sample was taken from a study of metastatic and nonmetastatic thyroid tumors. Study in general: Repertoires were compared across blood and tumor or nodule tissue from malignant and benign thyroid patients.

Through MiXCR, TCRdb re-clonotyped the PCR reads. The table includes over 15,000 clones, around 36% detected once. Germline-derived CDR1 and CDR2 are GTSNPN and SVGIG (reference sequence). There are 13 residues in the CDR3. Trimming pared 7 bases from V and 1 base from J, leaving 13 bases between. Sequencing was performed on tumor tissue. The TCR comes from a female donor with papillary thyroid cancer or a benign thyroid nodule (not recorded which). Some clones in this sample may be carry-over from other donors' samples. The chain uses TRBV30 and TRBJ1-2; the D gene is possibly TRBD1 (6 bases). In DNA, the CDR3 is TGTGCCTTGGACAGAAACCTTAACTATGGCTACACCTTC. The encoded protein is CALDRNLNYGYTF.